These 25 T cell receptor beta chains were sequenced from one sample in a study of yellow fever vaccine responses in identical twins. MiXCR, applied by TCRdb to the RT-PCR reads, yields one record per CDR3 protein. The sample has about 13,000 distinct CDR3 sequences, 84% seen once. The sequencing used T cells from blood (PBMCs), unsorted or a sorted subset (not recorded which), collected before or after yellow fever vaccination (not recorded which). Receptors originate from a woman aged 18-29 years who received the yellow fever vaccine.

The rearrangement links TRBV7-9 to TRBJ2-1; 7 nucleotides align to TRBD2. The J segment lost 5 bases and the V segment lost 0 bases, leaving 7 bases of the junction unmatched. The CDR3 loop spans 16 amino acids. The germline gives CDR1 SEHNR, CDR2 FQNEAQ (reference sequence). The CDR3 coding sequence is TGTGCCAGCAGCTTAGCGCGGCGGGAGTTTGACAATGAGCAGTTCTTC. Translating gives CASSLARREFDNEQFF. Variable domain in full (rest from reference TRBV7-9 and TRBJ2-1): DTGVSQNPRHKITKRGQNVTFRCDPISEHNRLYWYRQTLGQGPEFLTYFQNEAQLEKSRLLSDRFSAERPKGSFSTLEIQRTEQGDSAMYLCASSLARREFDNEQFFGPGTRLTVL.

This clonotype was seen a single time. This chain uses TRBV6-5 with TRBJ2-5, with 8 bases aligning to TRBD2. Trimming at V came to 0 bases and at J to 5 bases, leaving 2 bases not matched to a gene. CDR3 size: 14 residues. Germline assignment: CDR1 MNHEY and CDR2 SVGAGI. As DNA, the CDR3 is TGTGCCAGCAGTTACTCGCCTAGCGGGGAGACCCAGTACTTC. Protein sequence: CASSYSPSGETQYF.

V usage is TRBV11-1 and J usage is TRBJ2-7, with D uncertain. Germline-derived CDR1 and CDR2 are SGHAT and FQDESV (reference sequence). This CDR3 comprises 12 residues. Trimming stripped 5 bases from V and 3 bases from J, with 8 bases between. CDR3 in DNA: TGTGCCAGCAGCGATTCGAGCTACGAGCAGTACTTC. Its protein is CASSDSSYEQYF.

This clonotype has just a few counts. V is TRBV6-1 and J is TRBJ1-5; possible D gene TRBD1, 6 bases. There are 12 residues in the CDR3. The germline V gene has CDR1 MNHNS and CDR2 SASEGT. The germline V and J ends were trimmed by 6 bases and 7 bases, with 10 bases remaining between them. The CDR3, as DNA: TGTGCCAGCAGCCTACAGGGCCAGCCCCAGCATTTT. This codes for CASSLQGQPQHF.

The V call is TRBV18, the J call TRBJ2-7; possibly TRBD1 for D (6 bases). Germline CDR1 and CDR2: KGHSH and LQKENI. This CDR3 contains 16 residues. With 2 bases removed from V and 2 bases from J, the gap between germline ends came to 16 bases. In nucleotides, the CDR3 is TGTGCCAGCTCACCAATAGCCGCTGGGGGCGCCTACGAGCAGTACTTC. Protein product: CASSPIAAGGAYEQYF.

The chain carries TRBV11-3 and TRBJ2-7, with a tentative D call TRBD1 (5 bases). Trimming took off 3 bases at V and 0 bases at J, with 18 bases between the two ends. Germline loops: CDR1 SGHNT, CDR2 YENEEA. This CDR3 comprises 17 residues. The CDR3 protein is CASSFQGGGFSSYEQYF. CDR3 bases: TGTGCCAGCAGCTTCCAGGGTGGCGGCTTCAGCTCCTACGAGCAGTACTTC.

The chain joins TRBV13 to TRBJ2-7, with TRBD2 identical over 10 bases. Germline V gives CDR1 PRHDT, CDR2 FYEKMQ (reference sequence). Trimming took 5 bases from V and 0 from J; bases not matched to a gene: 10. The CDR3 is made up of 17 amino acids. The DNA for the CDR3 is TGTGCCAGCAGCCCCACCACCGGGACTAGCGCCTCCTACGAGCAGTACTTC. Its protein product is CASSPTTGTSASYEQYF. The full variable domain, with the rest looked up from reference TRBV13 and TRBJ2-7, is AAGVIQSPRHLIKEKRETATLKCYPIPRHDTVYWYQQGPGQDPQFLISFYEKMQSDKGSIPDRFSAQQFSDYHSELNMSSLELGDSALYFCASSPTTGTSASYEQYFGPGTRLTVT.

This clonotype turned up a few times. The chain recombines TRBV15 with TRBJ2-2; the D is unclear. Deletions cut 3 bases from V and 6 bases from J, with 14 bases between. This CDR3 is 15 amino acids long. The germline gives CDR1 LNHNV, CDR2 YYDKDF (reference sequence). The CDR3, as DNA: TGTGCCACCAGCAGCCTTCCCTTAGGTTCCGGGGAGCTGTTTTTT. This sequence encodes CATSSLPLGSGELFF.

This clonotype was found once. The rearrangement links TRBV29-1 to TRBJ1-1, with TRBD1 as a possible D gene (5 bases). The CDR3 spans 14 residues. The V gene's germline CDR1 is SQVTM and CDR2 ANQGSEA. The V and J ends lost 6 bases and 1 base respectively, with 15 bases between them. This CDR3 reads CSVGRGSANTEAFF. The CDR3 coding sequence is TGCAGCGTGGGGAGGGGTTCTGCGAACACTGAAGCTTTCTTT.

This clonotype showed up just a few times. This chain links TRBV10-3 with TRBJ1-1; D possibly corresponds to TRBD1 (5 bases). V was pared by 4 bases and J by 7 bases, with 7 bases between. This CDR3 is 11 amino acids long. Per germline, CDR1 ENHRY and CDR2 SYGVKD. DNA of the CDR3: TGTGCCATCAGTGCAGGGCTTGAAGCTTTCTTT. Protein sequence: CAISAGLEAFF.

The rearrangement uses TRBV2 and TRBJ2-1; 10 bases are a match to TRBD2. V lost 6 bases and J lost 2; bases outside the gene matches: 4. Germline-derived CDR1 and CDR2 are SNHLY and FYNNEI. The CDR3 has 15 amino acids. The CDR3 coding sequence is TGTGCCAGCAGAGAAAGCGGGGGGGCCTACAATGAGCAGTTCTTC. Protein: CASRESGGAYNEQFF.

The J gene is TRBJ2-1, the V gene TRBV25-1; D uncertain. This CDR3 is built from 12 residues. Per the germline V gene, CDR1 is MGHDK and CDR2 is SYGVNS. V lost 3 bases to trimming and J lost 6 bases, with 6 bases between them. The CDR3 sequence is CASSDDINEQFF. The CDR3 bases are TGTGCCAGCAGTGATGATATCAATGAGCAGTTCTTC.

This clonotype was found once. The CDR3 sequence: CSARVGYEQYF. The CDR3 nucleotides are TGCAGTGCTAGGGTAGGCTACGAGCAGTACTTC. This chain links TRBV20-1 with TRBJ2-7; no definite D call. Trimming pared 3 bases from V and 3 bases from J, leaving 6 bases between. CDR1 and CDR2 (germline): DFQATT, SNEGSKA (reference sequence). This CDR3 has 11 amino acids.

This chain links TRBV20-1 with TRBJ2-7; D ambiguous. CDR1 is DFQATT and CDR2 is SNEGSKA in the germline V gene (reference sequence). Trimming removed 5 bases at V and 6 bases at J, with 17 bases between. CDR3 size: 13 residues. CDR3 amino acids: CSAPQNLGSEQYF. The CDR3 nucleotides are TGCAGTGCTCCCCAAAACCTAGGGTCCGAGCAGTACTTC.

The gene calls are TRBV7-6 and TRBJ1-3; D ambiguous. The CDR3 runs to 15 residues. Between the trimmed V and J ends, which lost 4 bases and 0 bases, there was a span of 10 bases. Germline CDR1 is SGHVS and CDR2 is FNYEAQ. The CDR3 reads CASSSPRSSGNTIYF. DNA of the CDR3: TGTGCCAGCAGCTCACCTCGGAGCTCTGGAAACACCATATATTTT.

The chain is built from TRBV14 and TRBJ2-7; perhaps TRBD2 as D (6 bases). This CDR3 contains 13 residues. Germline values: CDR1 SGHDN, CDR2 FVKESK. The V gene lost 2 bases and the J gene lost 7 bases, with 12 bases spanning the gap. The CDR3 here is CASSQRRAGEQYF. For the CDR3, the DNA is TGTGCCAGCAGCCAAAGGCGGGCGGGGGAGCAGTACTTC.

V gene TRBV29-1 combines with J gene TRBJ2-7; TRBD1 is a possible D gene (6 bases). The CDR3 totals 14 residues. CDR1 is SQVTM, CDR2 ANQGSEA, per germline. Trimming left V 3 bases short and J 2 bases short, with 14 bases between. CDR3 nucleotides: TGCAGCGTTGACCTTGGTGGACAGCCCTACGAGCAGTACTTC. Protein product: CSVDLGGQPYEQYF.

The gene calls are TRBV6-1 and TRBJ2-1; a weak D match, TRBD2 (5 bases). V was shortened by 10 bases and J by 1 base, with 14 bases between the two germline ends. The germline V gene encodes CDR1 MNHNS and CDR2 SASEGT. This CDR3 is built from 14 residues. The CDR3 sequence is CATNTRSSYNEQFF. CDR3 DNA: TGTGCCACTAACACTAGATCTTCCTACAATGAGCAGTTCTTC.

This clonotype was counted a few times. The V and J genes are TRBV28 and TRBJ2-1; TRBD1 aligns across 10 bases. The CDR3 consists of 12 residues. The germline V gene has CDR1 MDHEN and CDR2 SYDVKM. V trimming: 8 bases; J trimming: 6 bases; junction bases outside the gene matches: 1. As DNA, the CDR3 is TGTGCCAGCCGGACAGGGGGCAATGAGCAGTTCTTC. Amino acid sequence: CASRTGGNEQFF.

This clonotype was detected once. The V and J genes are TRBV11-3 and TRBJ2-1, with D unclear. The CDR3 is 17 residues long. Trimming cost V 0 bases and J 6 bases, with 18 bases left between them. CDR1 and CDR2 (germline): SGHNT, YENEEA. The CDR3, as DNA: TGTGCCAGCAGCTTAGACCAGGCCTCTGGAAGGACCAATGAGCAGTTCTTC. This gives the protein CASSLDQASGRTNEQFF.

This clonotype was detected only a few times. V usage is TRBV29-1 and J usage is TRBJ2-1; 7 bases line up with TRBD1. V dropped 2 bases and J dropped 15; count of bases not matched to a gene: 7. Germline V CDR1 and CDR2: SQVTM, ANQGSEA. The CDR3 has 11 amino acids. CDR3 coding DNA: TGCAGCGTTGAACGGGACAGCCCTGTGTTCTTC. Its translation is CSVERDSPVFF.

The chain recombines TRBV20-1 with TRBJ1-6; D may be TRBD1 (5 bases). The CDR3 is made up of 15 amino acids. In germline, CDR1 is DFQATT, CDR2 SNEGSKA (reference sequence). V lost 0 bases, J lost 5 bases, and 11 bases lay in between. The CDR3 sequence: CSARDSRADNSPLHF. CDR3 sequence (DNA): TGCAGTGCTAGAGATTCCAGGGCTGATAATTCACCCCTCCACTTT.

This clonotype is a singleton in its sample. The V and J genes are TRBV14 and TRBJ2-7; no clear D. V was trimmed by 1 base and J by 5 bases, leaving 6 bases between them. Per the germline V gene, CDR1 is SGHDN and CDR2 is FVKESK. This CDR3 is 12 amino acids long. The CDR3: CASSQAKNEQYF. CDR3 DNA: TGTGCCAGCAGCCAAGCAAAGAACGAGCAGTACTTC.

J is TRBJ2-7 and V is TRBV12-3 or TRBV12-4; no clear D gene. Trimming removed 5 bases from V and 1 base from J, with 12 bases in between. This CDR3 contains 14 residues. The CDR3 region is CASSPLGVSYEQYF. The CDR3 bases are TGTGCCAGCAGTCCCCTTGGGGTTTCCTACGAGCAGTACTTC.

J is TRBJ2-7 and V is TRBV11-1; D perhaps matches TRBD2 (6 bases). Trimming left V 0 bases short and J 2 bases short, with 8 bases between. Germline V gene sequence: CDR1 SGHAT, CDR2 FQDESV (reference sequence). This CDR3 is 14 amino acids long. CDR3 in amino acids: CASSLAGGAYEQYF. DNA of the CDR3: TGTGCCAGCAGCTTAGCGGGCGGGGCCTACGAGCAGTACTTC.